This entry is about one T cell receptor beta chain. Between the trimmed V and J ends, which lost 6 bases and 7 bases, there was a span of 13 bases. This CDR3 spans 13 amino acids. Germline V gene sequence: CDR1 MDHEN, CDR2 SYDVKM. This record comes from a study of blood T cell repertoires in COVID-19. The wider study: PBMCs, B-cell-depleted T cells, or T cells were the source of the cDNA or gDNA that made up the material.

The method was immunoSEQ multiplex PCR; TCRdb's version includes in-frame clones alone and lacks a portion of them. The table lists around 140,000 clones, around 90% of them singletons. The sequenced sample was peripheral blood. This clonotype was sampled from a human donor in a cohort sampled during active COVID-19. The chain carries TRBV28 and TRBJ1-5, with D perhaps matching TRBD1 (6 bases). The CDR3 DNA follows: TGTGCCAGCAGCCGGACAGCGCCCCAGCCCCAGCATTTT. This encodes CASSRTAPQPQHF.